The source of this TCR beta chain is a study of T cells in Graves' hyperthyroidism and ophthalmopathy. Turning to the study itself: Peripheral blood sampling occurred at initial diagnosis, before any treatment.

The CDR3 extends over 14 amino acids. The V and J ends lost 6 bases and 6 bases, in that order; junction bases with no gene match: 9. This clonotype was counted many times. Its antigen remains unknown. Regarding the study as a whole: Model output signaled ophthalmopathy a median approximately 6 months ahead of onset.

Amplification of TCR beta CDR3 regions was performed using RNA transcripts as template. Primed by the HTBI set, a first-round RT-PCR was run on the TCR CDR3. TCRdb processed the multiplex PCR reads anew with MiXCR; each CDR3 protein has one entry. The profile shows approximately 720,000 distinct CDR3 sequences, over 15% of them singletons. Used for diagnoses were clinical symptoms, serum thyroxine and TRAb, thyroid ultrasound and orbital computed tomography. This chain joins TRBV12-3 or TRBV12-4 and TRBJ1-1; 8 bases align to TRBD1. The sequence came from a woman aged 50 to 65 with Graves' hyperthyroidism that later progressed to Graves' ophthalmopathy. Sequenced sample: blood. The DNA for the CDR3 is TGTGCCAGCAGCCAACAGGGGGGATTTGCTGAAGCTTTCTTT. It yields the protein CASSQQGGFAEAFF.